This T cell receptor beta chain stems from a study of T cells after yellow fever vaccination. Overall study findings and caveats: Some clonotypes, a small share, were shared between CD4 and CD8 compartments.

The sample holds many counts of this clonotype. Its target is not known. TCRdb re-analysed the 5' RACE reads in MiXCR, keeping a single row per CDR3 protein. The table shows over 300,000 distinct CDR3 sequences, with 3% to 4.5% occurring only once. This CDR3 is built from 13 residues. Trimming pared 1 base from V and 8 bases from J, leaving 9 bases between. CDR1 is SEHNR, CDR2 FQNEAQ, per germline (reference sequence). The sequence was obtained from a man aged 18 to 30 who received the YFV17D yellow fever vaccine. The V and J genes are TRBV7-9 and TRBJ2-1, with D unresolved. Sample: PBMCs, taken on the day of the yellow fever booster vaccination. For the CDR3, the DNA is TGTGCCAGCAGCTTAGTGCCGGCGGATGAGCAGTTCTTC. It is translated as CASSLVPADEQFF.